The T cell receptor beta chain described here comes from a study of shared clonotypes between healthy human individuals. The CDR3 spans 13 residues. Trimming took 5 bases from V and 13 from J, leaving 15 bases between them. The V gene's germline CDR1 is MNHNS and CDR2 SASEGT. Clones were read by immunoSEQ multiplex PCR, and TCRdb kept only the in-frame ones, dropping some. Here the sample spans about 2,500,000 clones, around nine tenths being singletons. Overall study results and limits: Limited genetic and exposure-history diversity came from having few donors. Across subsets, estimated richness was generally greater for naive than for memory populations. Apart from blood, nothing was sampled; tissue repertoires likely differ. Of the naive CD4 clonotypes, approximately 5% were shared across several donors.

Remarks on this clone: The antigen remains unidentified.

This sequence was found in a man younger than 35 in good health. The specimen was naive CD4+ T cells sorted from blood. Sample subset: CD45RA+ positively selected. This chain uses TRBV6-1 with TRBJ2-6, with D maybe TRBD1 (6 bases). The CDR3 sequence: CASSPHRVTVLTF. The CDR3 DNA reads TGTGCCAGCAGTCCCCACAGGGTAACTGTCCTGACTTTC.